This TCR beta chain was sequenced for a study of T cell responses to AZD1222 COVID-19 vaccine. Produced via immunoSEQ multiplex PCR; TCRdb's table is partial and in-frame only. The table shows roughly 120,000 clones, with roughly nine tenths occurring only once. Worth noting for this clone: Antigen unknown.

Germline V CDR1 and CDR2: SGHTA, FQGNSA. After removal of 2 bases from V and 1 base from J, the junction contained 6 bases not matched to a gene. CDR3 size: 16 residues. Points from the study as a whole: Just five to seven people given AZD1222 tested seropositive at baseline.

This chain uses TRBV7-2 with TRBJ2-7, with 9 positions matching TRBD2. The origin of this receptor is an adult in good health. Sample: peripheral blood, taken on day 0 of AZD1222 vaccination. The DNA of the CDR3 is TGTGCCAGCAGCTTATTTTCTAGCGGGGCTTCCTACGAGCAGTACTTC. Residues: CASSLFSSGASYEQYF.